This paragraph reports one T cell receptor beta chain. The sample originates from a study of blood T cell repertoires in COVID-19. Study as a whole: The study drew acute and convalescent COVID-19 samples from the United States, Italy and Spain. T cells, B-cell-depleted T cells, or PBMCs supplied cDNA or gDNA.

Per the original data handling: Amplifying reference gene primers gave estimates of nucleated cell counts. Data came from immunoSEQ multiplex PCR; TCRdb stores just in-frame clones and leaves some out. That table supplies the V and J calls and clone size; D and trimming were determined from the DNA. The sample comprises fewer than 120,000 clones, approximately 65% of which are singletons, and about 7.1% rests with the top ten. The specimen sequenced was peripheral blood. The sequence was collected from a woman in her fifties or sixties with acute or convalescent COVID-19.

CDR3 residues: CASSLAGTGVYEQYF. CDR3 sequence (DNA): TGTGCCAGCAGCTTAGCCGGGACAGGGGTTTACGAGCAGTACTTC. V gene TRBV7-2 combines with J gene TRBJ2-7; 10 bases are shared with TRBD1. V lost 0 bases to trimming and J lost 4 bases; unmatched junction nucleotides: 3. The CDR3 totals 15 residues. The germline V gene encodes CDR1 SGHTA and CDR2 FQGNSA.